This is a list of T cell receptor beta chains from one sample in a study of shared T cell receptors in the human thymus. Using immunoSEQ multiplex PCR, the repertoire was profiled, and TCRdb retains in-frame clones only, with some absent. The table records approximately 400,000 clones, around 95% of them present only once. What was sequenced was thymocytes. Receptors were obtained from a human donor. The CDR3 runs from the conserved cysteine through the conserved F or W. The D gene is left open where the match is weak. Size is omitted from some rows. Given values are once, few, many or a class for expanded clones.

V gene,D gene,J gene,clone size,CDR3 DNA,CDR3 protein
TRBV6-5,-,TRBJ2-5,-,TGTGCCAGCAGTTACTCGGGACCCCAAGAGACCCAGTACTTC,CASSYSGPQETQYF
TRBV28,-,TRBJ1-4,-,TGTGCCAGCAGTTTATGGGTTCCGGGCCATCCAAATGAAAAACTGTTTTTT,CASSLWVPGHPNEKLFF
TRBV5-1,-,TRBJ2-2,-,TGCGCCAGCAGCTTGCTGGCTAGCCCAGAAAGCGGCACCGGGGAGCTGTTTTTT,CASSLLASPESGTGELFF
TRBV4-1,-,TRBJ2-5,-,TGCGCCAGCAGTCAAAGGGGACATCAAGAGACCCAGTACTTC,CASSQRGHQETQYF
TRBV28,-,TRBJ2-7,-,TGTGCCAGCAGTCTATACTACGAGCAGTACTTC,CASSLYYEQYF
TRBV5-4,TRBD2,TRBJ2-1,-,TGTGCCAGCAGCTTGGCCCTAGCGGGAGGGTGGCAGTTCTTC,CASSLALAGGWQFF
TRBV27,TRBD2,TRBJ2-7,-,TGTGCCAGCAGCCCGGGACTAGCGGGAGTCCCATCGACCTACGAGCAGTACTTC,CASSPGLAGVPSTYEQYF
TRBV5-1,-,TRBJ2-7,-,TGCGCCAGCAGCCTACGACAACAACCAAAGGAGCAGTACTTC,CASSLRQQPKEQYF
TRBV10-1,TRBD2,TRBJ2-7,-,TGCGCCAGCAGCCGGACTAGCGGAGCCTACGAGCAGTACTTC,CASSRTSGAYEQYF
TRBV5-4,TRBD1,TRBJ2-1,-,TGTGCCAGCAGCCTACGGGACAGGGCATACAATGAGCAGTTCTTC,CASSLRDRAYNEQFF
TRBV30,-,TRBJ1-2,-,TGTGCCTGGAGTGTAAAGTCGGGAGGCTATGGCTACACCTTC,CAWSVKSGGYGYTF
TRBV5-4,-,TRBJ1-3,-,TGTGCCAGCAGCTTGGACAGTTTCTCTGGAAACACCATATATTTT,CASSLDSFSGNTIYF
TRBV29-1,TRBD2,TRBJ2-1,few,TGCACTGGACTAGCGGGAGGCAATGAGCAGTTCTTC,CTGLAGGNEQFF
TRBV7-2,-,TRBJ1-4,-,TGTGCCAGCAGCTCGGGAGACTCAGCAACTAATGAAAAACTGTTTTTT,CASSSGDSATNEKLFF